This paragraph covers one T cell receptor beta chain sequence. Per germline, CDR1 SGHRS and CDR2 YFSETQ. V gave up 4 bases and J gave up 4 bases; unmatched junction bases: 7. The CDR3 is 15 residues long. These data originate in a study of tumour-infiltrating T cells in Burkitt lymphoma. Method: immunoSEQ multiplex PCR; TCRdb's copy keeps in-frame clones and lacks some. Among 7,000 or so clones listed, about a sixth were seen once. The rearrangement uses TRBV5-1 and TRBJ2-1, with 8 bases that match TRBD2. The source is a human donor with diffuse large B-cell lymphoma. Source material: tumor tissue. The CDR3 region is CASSTLAEAYNEQFF. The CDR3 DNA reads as TGCGCCAGCAGCACACTAGCGGAGGCGTACAATGAGCAGTTCTTC. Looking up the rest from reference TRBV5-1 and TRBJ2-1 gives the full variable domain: KAGVTQTPRYLIKTRGQQVTLSCSPISGHRSVSWYQQTPGQGLQFLFEYFSETQRNKGNFPGRFSGRQFSNSRSEMNVSTLELGDSALYLCASSTLAEAYNEQFFGPGTRLTVL.